The present T cell receptor (beta chain) was sequenced within a study of blood T cell repertoires in COVID-19 (dated by TCRdb to 2020 to 2022). Context from the whole study: The collaborator samples originated in the United States, Italy and Spain and spanned the acute and convalescent phases of COVID-19. The prospective study material was composed of cDNA or gDNA derived from T cells, B-cell-depleted T cells, or PBMCs. Subjects who had been exposed to COVID-19, were actively infected with it, or had recovered from it provided the deeply sampled blood TCRbeta repertoires that made up the dataset. The repertoires were made available in a free public database intended to serve as a resource for research on the immune response to SARS-CoV-2. Samples came from the ongoing ImmuneRACE study (first 160 participants) plus 1,254 subjects from 6 global collaborators. The sample metadata nearly always contained a de-identified subject ID, COVID-19 status, age in years and sex. Where available, HLA class I and class II types were taken from metadata supplied by the sample provider and were not determined by assay-based typing.

Each collaborating institution followed its own protocols to collect whole blood in K2EDTA tubes. For TCRbeta analysis, collaborators shipped samples as frozen whole blood, isolated PBMCs, or DNA extracted from either of those sample types. Broader findings and caveats from the paper: The amount of clinical and demographic metadata varied by source and participant and was provided uncurated.

Spanning cysteine to phenylalanine, the CDR3 consists of 15 amino acids. CDR3 DNA is the only sequence kept; it has 45 bases, read in frame from the first base. The V end loses 6 bases and the J end loses 0 bases, and a stretch of 11 bases separates them. The germline V gene gives CDR1 as SNHLY and CDR2 as FYNNEI. TCRbeta CDR3 regions were amplified from genomic DNA by means of the immunoSEQ Assay, a bias-controlled multiplex PCR. In the source study's methods: Nucleated cell counts per sample were estimated from amplification of reference gene primers within the assay. Sequence reads were collapsed and filtered to measure the absolute abundance of every unique TCRbeta CDR3 rearrangement. For each sample, productive Simpson clonality was calculated by taking the square root of Simpson's diversity index across productive rearrangements. TCRdb carries this immuneACCESS record with in-frame sequences only. Its versions omit some clonotypes, under half of them owing to an unresolved V gene in the studies checked, with the rest unexplained. V and J calls and clone size follow that table, whereas D and trimming were derived from the DNA. This sample comprises some 70,000 clones, roughly 88% of them detected only once. Together, the top ten hold around 2.8% of the sample.

With respect to this clone: What this receptor recognizes is not known. Base qualities are not provided; no much larger clone lies one nucleotide away.

The material sequenced was peripheral blood. The sequence was collected from an older man with active or convalescent COVID-19. The rearrangement combines TRBV2 with TRBJ1-4, and possibly TRBD1, on 6 matching bases. The bases read TGTGCCAGCAGGGAGACAGGCGCAACTAATGAAAAACTGTTTTTT. Its coded protein is CASRETGATNEKLFF.